This T cell receptor (beta chain) was documented in a study of cytomegalovirus exposure and HLA in healthy donors. Germline CDR1 SNHLY, CDR2 FYNNEI. There are 16 residues in the CDR3. V trimming: 4 bases; J trimming: 0 bases; junction bases outside the gene matches: 5. Here immunoSEQ multiplex PCR was the method, and the copy in TCRdb shows in-frame clones only, minus some. The table lists around 400,000 clones, approximately 90% of them singletons. The TCR was taken from a woman aged 18-29 years in good health and CMV-seronegative. The chain joins TRBV2 to TRBJ2-3; 9 bases map to TRBD2. Sequencing input: PBMCs. The CDR3 loop reads CASSGLAAQSTDTQYF. DNA for the CDR3: TGTGCCAGCAGTGGACTAGCGGCCCAGAGCACAGATACGCAGTATTTT.